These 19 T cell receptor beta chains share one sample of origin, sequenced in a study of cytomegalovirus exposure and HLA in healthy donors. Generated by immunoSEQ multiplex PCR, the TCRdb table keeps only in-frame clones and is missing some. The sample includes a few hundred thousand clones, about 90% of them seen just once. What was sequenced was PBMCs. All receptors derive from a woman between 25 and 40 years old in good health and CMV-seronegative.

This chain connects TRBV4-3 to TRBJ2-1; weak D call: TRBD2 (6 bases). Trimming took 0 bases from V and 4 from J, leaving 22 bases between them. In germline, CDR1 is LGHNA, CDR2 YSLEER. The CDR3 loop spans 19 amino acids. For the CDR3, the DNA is TGCGCCAGCAGCCAAGATCCAGCTAGCGTGAGTCTAGCGTACAATGAGCAGTTCTTC. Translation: CASSQDPASVSLAYNEQFF.

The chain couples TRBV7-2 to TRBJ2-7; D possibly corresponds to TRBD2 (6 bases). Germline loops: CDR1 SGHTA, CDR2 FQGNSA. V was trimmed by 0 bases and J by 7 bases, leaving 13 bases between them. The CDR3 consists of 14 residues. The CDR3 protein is CASSLAEGRSEQYF. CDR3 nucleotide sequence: TGTGCCAGCAGCTTAGCGGAGGGGAGGAGTGAGCAGTACTTC.

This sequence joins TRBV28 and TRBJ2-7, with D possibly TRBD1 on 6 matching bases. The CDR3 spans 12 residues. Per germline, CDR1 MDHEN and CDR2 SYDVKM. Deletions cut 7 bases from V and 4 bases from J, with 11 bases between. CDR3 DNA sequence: TGTGCCAGCAAAACAGGGAGTTACGAGCAGTACTTC. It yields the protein CASKTGSYEQYF.

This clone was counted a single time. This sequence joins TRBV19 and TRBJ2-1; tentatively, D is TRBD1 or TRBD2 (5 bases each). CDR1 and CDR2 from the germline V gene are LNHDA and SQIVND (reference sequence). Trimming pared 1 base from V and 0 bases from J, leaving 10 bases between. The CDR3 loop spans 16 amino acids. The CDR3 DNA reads TGTGCCAGTAGTATAGCGGGGCGGGTCTCCTACAATGAGCAGTTCTTC. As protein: CASSIAGRVSYNEQFF. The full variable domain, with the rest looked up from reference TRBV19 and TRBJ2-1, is DGGITQSPKYLFRKEGQNVTLSCEQNLNHDAMYWYRQDPGQGLRLIYYSQIVNDFQKGDIAEGYSVSREKKESFPLTVTSAQKNPTAFYLCASSIAGRVSYNEQFFGPGTRLTVL.

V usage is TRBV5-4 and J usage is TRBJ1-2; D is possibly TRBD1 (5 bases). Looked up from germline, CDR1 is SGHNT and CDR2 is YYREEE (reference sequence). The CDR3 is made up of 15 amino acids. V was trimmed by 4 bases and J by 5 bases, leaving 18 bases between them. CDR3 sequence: CASSQSGTGGYGYTF. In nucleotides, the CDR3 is TGTGCCAGCAGCCAGTCTGGGACGGGAGGATATGGCTACACCTTC.

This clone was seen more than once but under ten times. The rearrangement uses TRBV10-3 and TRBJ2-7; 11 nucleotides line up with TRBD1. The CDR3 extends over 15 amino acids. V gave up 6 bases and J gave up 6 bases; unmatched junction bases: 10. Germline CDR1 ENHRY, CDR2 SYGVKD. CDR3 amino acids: CAISDGQGAWGEQYF. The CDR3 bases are TGTGCCATCAGCGACGGACAGGGGGCGTGGGGCGAGCAGTACTTC.

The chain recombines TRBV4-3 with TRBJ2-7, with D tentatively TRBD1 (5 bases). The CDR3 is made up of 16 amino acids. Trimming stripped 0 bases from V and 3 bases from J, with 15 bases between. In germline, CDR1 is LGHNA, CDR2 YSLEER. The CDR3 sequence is CASSQDRVPGNYEQYF. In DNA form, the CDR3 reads TGCGCCAGCAGCCAAGATCGAGTACCAGGGAACTACGAGCAGTACTTC.

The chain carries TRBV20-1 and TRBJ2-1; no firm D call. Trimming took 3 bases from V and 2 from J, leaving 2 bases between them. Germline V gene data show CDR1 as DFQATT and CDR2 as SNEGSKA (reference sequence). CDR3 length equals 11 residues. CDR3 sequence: CSARPYNEQFF. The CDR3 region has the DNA TGCAGTGCTAGGCCCTACAATGAGCAGTTCTTC.

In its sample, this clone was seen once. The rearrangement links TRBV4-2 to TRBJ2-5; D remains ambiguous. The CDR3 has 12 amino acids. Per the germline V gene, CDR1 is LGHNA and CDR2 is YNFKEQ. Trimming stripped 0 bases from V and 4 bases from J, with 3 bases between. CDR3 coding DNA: TGTGCCAGCAGCCAAGAGGGAGAGACCCAGTACTTC. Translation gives CASSQEGETQYF.

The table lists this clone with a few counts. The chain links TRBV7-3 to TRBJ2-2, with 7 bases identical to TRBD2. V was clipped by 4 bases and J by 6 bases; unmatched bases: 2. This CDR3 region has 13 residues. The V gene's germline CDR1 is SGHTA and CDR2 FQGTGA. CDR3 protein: CASSSSGAGELFF. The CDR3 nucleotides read TGTGCCAGCAGCTCCAGCGGGGCCGGGGAGCTGTTTTTT.

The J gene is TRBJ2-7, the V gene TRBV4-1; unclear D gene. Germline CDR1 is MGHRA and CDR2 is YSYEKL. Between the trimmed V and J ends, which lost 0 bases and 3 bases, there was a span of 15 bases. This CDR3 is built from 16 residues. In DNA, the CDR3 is TGCGCCAGCAGCCAAGAGCTAGATCGATCCCGCTACGAGCAGTACTTC. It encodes CASSQELDRSRYEQYF.

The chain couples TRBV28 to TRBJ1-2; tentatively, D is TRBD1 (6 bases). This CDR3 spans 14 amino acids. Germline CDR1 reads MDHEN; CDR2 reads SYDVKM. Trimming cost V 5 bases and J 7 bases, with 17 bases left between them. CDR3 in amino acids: CASSTVGRGGGYTF. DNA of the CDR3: TGTGCCAGCAGTACAGTCGGCAGGGGTGGTGGCTACACCTTC.

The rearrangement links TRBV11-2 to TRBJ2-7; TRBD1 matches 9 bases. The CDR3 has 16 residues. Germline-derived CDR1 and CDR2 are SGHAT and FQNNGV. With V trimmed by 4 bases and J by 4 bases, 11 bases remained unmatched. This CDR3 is CASSSPPGTGTYEQYF. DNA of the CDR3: TGTGCCAGCAGCTCTCCGCCCGGGACAGGGACGTACGAGCAGTACTTC.

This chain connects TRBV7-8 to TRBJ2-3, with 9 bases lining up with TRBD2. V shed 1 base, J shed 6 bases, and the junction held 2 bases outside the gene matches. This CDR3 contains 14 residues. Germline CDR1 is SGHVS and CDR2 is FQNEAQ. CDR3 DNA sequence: TGTGCCAGCAGCTTAGTGGCGGGGGGGGATACGCAGTATTTT. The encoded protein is CASSLVAGGDTQYF.

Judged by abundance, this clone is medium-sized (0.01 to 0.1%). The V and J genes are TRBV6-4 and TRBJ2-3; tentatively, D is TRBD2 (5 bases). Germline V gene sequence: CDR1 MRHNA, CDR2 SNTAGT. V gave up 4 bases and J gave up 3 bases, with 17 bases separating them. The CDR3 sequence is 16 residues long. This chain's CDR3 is CASSVGRGKGTDTQYF. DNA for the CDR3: TGTGCCAGCAGTGTCGGTCGAGGGAAGGGAACAGATACGCAGTATTTT.

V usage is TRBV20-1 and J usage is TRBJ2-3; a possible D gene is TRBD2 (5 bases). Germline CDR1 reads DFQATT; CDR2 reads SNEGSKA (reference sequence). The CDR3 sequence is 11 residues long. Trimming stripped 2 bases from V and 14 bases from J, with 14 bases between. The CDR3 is CSARMASSRYF. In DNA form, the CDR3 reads TGCAGTGCTAGAATGGCGTCTAGCAGGTATTTT.

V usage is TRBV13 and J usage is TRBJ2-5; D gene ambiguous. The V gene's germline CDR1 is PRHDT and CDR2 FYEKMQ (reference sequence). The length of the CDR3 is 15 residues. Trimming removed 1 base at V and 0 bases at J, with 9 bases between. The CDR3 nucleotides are TGTGCCAGCAGCTTAGTGCCAGGCGACCAAGAGACCCAGTACTTC. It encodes CASSLVPGDQETQYF.

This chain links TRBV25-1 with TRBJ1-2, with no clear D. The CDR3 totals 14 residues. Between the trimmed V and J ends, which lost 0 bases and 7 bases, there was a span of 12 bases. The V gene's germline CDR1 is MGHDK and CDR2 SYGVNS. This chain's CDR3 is CASSEYVGGSGYTF. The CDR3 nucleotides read TGTGCCAGCAGTGAATACGTGGGAGGGTCTGGCTACACCTTC.

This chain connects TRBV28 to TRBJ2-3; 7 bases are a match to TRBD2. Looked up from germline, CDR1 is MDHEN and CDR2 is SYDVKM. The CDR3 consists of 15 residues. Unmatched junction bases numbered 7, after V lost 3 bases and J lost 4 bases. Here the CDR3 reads CASSFRGTTADTQYF. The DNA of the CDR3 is TGTGCCAGCAGTTTTCGGGGGACTACGGCAGATACGCAGTATTTT. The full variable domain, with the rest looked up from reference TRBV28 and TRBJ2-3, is DVKVTQSSRYLVKRTGEKVFLECVQDMDHENMFWYRQDPGLGLRLIYFSYDVKMKEKGDIPEGYSVSREKKERFSLILESASTNQTSMYLCASSFRGTTADTQYFGPGTRLTVL.